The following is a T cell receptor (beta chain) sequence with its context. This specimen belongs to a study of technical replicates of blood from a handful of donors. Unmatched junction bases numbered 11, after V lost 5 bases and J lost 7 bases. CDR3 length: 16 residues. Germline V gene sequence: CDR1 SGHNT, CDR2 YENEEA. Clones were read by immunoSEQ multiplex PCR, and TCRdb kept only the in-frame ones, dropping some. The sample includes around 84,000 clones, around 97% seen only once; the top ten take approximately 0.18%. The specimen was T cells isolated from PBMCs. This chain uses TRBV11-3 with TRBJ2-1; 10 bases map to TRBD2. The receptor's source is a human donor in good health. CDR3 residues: CASSDGLAALWNEQFF. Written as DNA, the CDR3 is TGTGCCAGCAGCGACGGACTAGCGGCCTTATGGAATGAGCAGTTCTTC.